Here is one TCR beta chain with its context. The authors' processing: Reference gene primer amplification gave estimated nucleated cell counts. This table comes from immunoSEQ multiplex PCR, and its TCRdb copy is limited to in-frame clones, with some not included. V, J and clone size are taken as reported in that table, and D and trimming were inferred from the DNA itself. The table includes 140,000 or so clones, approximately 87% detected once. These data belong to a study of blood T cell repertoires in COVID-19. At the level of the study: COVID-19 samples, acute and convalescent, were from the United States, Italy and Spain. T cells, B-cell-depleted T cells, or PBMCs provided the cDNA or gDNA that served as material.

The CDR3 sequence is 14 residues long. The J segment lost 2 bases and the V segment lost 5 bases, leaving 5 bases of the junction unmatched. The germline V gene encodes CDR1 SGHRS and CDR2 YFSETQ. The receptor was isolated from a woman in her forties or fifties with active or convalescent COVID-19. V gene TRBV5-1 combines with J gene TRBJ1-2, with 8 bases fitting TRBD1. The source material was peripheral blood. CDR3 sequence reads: CASSWTGTNYGYTF. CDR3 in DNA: TGCGCCAGCAGTTGGACAGGGACCAACTATGGCTACACCTTC.